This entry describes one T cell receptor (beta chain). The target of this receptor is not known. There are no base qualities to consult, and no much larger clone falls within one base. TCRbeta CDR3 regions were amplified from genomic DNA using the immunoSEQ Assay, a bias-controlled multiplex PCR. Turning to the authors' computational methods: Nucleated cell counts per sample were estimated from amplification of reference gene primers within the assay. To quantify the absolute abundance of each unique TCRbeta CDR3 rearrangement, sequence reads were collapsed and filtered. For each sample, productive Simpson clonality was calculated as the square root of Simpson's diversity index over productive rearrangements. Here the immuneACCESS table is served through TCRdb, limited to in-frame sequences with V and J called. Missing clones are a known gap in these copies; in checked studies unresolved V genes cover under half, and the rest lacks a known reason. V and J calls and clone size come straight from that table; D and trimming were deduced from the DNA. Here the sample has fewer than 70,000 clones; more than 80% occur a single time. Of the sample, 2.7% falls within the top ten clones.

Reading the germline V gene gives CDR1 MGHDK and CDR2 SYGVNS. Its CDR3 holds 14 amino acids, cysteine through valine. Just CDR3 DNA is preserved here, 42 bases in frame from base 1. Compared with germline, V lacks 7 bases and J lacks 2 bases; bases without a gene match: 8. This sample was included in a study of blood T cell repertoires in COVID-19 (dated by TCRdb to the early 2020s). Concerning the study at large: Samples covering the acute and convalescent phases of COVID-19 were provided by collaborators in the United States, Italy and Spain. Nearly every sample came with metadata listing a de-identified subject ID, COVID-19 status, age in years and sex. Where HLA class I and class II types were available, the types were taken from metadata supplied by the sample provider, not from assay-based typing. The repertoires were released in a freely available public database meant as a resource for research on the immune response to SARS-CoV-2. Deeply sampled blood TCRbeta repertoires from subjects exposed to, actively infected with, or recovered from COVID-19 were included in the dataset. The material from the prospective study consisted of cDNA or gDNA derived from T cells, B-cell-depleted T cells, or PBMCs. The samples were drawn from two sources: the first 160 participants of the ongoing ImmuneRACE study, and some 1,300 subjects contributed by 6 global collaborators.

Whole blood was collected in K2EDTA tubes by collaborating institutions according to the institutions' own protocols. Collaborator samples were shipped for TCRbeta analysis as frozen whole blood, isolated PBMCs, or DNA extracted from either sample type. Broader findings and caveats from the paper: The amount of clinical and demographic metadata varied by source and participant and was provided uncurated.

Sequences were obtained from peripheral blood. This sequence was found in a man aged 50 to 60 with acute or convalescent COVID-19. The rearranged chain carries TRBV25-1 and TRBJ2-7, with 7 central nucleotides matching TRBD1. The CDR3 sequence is CASKRRGRTYEQYV. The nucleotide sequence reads TGTGCCAGCAAGAGAAGGGGGCGCACCTACGAGCAGTACGTC.